This is a list of T cell receptor beta chains from one sample in a study of T cells in Graves' hyperthyroidism and ophthalmopathy. TCRdb processed the multiplex PCR reads anew with MiXCR; each CDR3 protein has one entry. The profile covers about 400,000 distinct CDR3 sequences, with around 15% appearing a single time and under 30% taken by the ten largest. The sample taken for sequencing was blood. The receptors come from a man aged 50 or older with Graves' ophthalmopathy. The CDR3 runs from the conserved cysteine through the conserved F or W. The D gene is left open where the match is weak. Not every row has a clone size; where given, it reads once, few, many or a size class.

d_gene | abundance | j_gene | v_gene | CDR3nt | CDR3aa
TRBD2 | NA | TRBJ2-3 | TRBV27 | TGTGCCAGCAGTTTGCGGCTAGCGGGAGGTGAAGATACGCAGTATTTT | CASSLRLAGGEDTQYF
NA | many | TRBJ2-5 | TRBV3-1 | TGTGCCAGCAGCCAAGTAGTGCAAGAGACCCAGTACTTC | CASSQVVQETQYF
NA | many | TRBJ1-1 | TRBV7-8 | TGTGCCAGCAGCCCAAAGTGGCAGAATGTCACTGAAGCTTTCTTT | CASSPKWQNVTEAFF
NA | once | TRBJ2-1 | TRBV9 | TGTGCCAGCAGCTCCGGGATAGTTTCCTACAATGAGCAGTTCTTC | CASSSGIVSYNEQFF
NA | many | TRBJ2-1 | TRBV27 | TGTGCCAGCAGTTTAACGGCCGGGCGCAGTGAGCAGTTCTTC | CASSLTAGRSEQFF
NA | NA | TRBJ1-2 | TRBV27 | TGTGCCAGCAGTTTACGCCGAGACAGAGGAAACTATGGCTACACCTTC | CASSLRRDRGNYGYTF
TRBD1 | NA | TRBJ1-6 | TRBV5-1 | TGCGCCAGCAGCTGGGGACAGCCAAATTCACCCCTCCACTTT | CASSWGQPNSPLHF
NA | many | TRBJ2-7 | TRBV20-1 | TGCTCCCTGCCCCGGGTAGATTCCCACGAGCAGTACTTC | CSLPRVDSHEQYF
TRBD1 | many | TRBJ2-5 | TRBV12-3/TRBV12-4 | TGTGCCAGCAGTTCCTGGACAGGGGGAATTTCCGGAGAGACCCAGTACTTC | CASSSWTGGISGETQYF
NA | few | TRBJ2-2 | TRBV7-9 | TGTGCCACACCGACCGGGACACAGAACACCGGGGAGCTGTTTTTT | CATPTGTQNTGELFF
TRBD1 | NA | TRBJ1-3 | TRBV7-3 | TGTGCCAGCAGTGAATTTAACAGGGGATCTGGAAACACCATATATTTT | CASSEFNRGSGNTIYF
TRBD2 | many | TRBJ2-5 | TRBV12-3/TRBV12-4 | TGTGCCAGCAACCCCGGAGGGCCTAGCGGCCAAGAGACCCAGTACTTC | CASNPGGPSGQETQYF
TRBD1 | many | TRBJ2-3 | TRBV20-1 | TGCAGTGCCGACGGACAGGGGGCACCGAATACGCAGTATTTT | CSADGQGAPNTQYF
TRBD2 | NA | TRBJ2-7 | TRBV2 | TGTGCCAGCAGTGAGGGGACTAGCGGTTTCTCCTACGAGCAGTACTTC | CASSEGTSGFSYEQYF
NA | many | TRBJ2-3 | TRBV7-6 | TGTGCCAGCAGCTTAGTCTCTAGCGGCACAGATACGCAGTATTTT | CASSLVSSGTDTQYF
NA | few | TRBJ2-1 | TRBV7-2 | TGTGCCAGCAGCACCCTCGGCGCCTACAATGAGCAGTTCTTC | CASSTLGAYNEQFF
NA | many | TRBJ1-4 | TRBV5-1 | TGCGCCAGCAGCTTGGAGAACAGGCGGGAAAAACTGTTTTTT | CASSLENRREKLFF
NA | many | TRBJ1-5 | TRBV10-3 | TGTGCCATCAGTGAGACAGGGTCCGGTCAGCCCCAGCATTTT | CAISETGSGQPQHF
TRBD2 | many | TRBJ2-1 | TRBV20-1 | TGCAGTGCTGAGCGGGAGGCGGGGGGTGAGCAGTTCTTC | CSAEREAGGEQFF
TRBD2 | NA | TRBJ2-1 | TRBV4-1 | TGCGCCAGCAGCATAACCGGGACTAGCGATTACAATGAGCAGTTCTTC | CASSITGTSDYNEQFF
NA | NA | TRBJ1-5 | TRBV10-3 | TGTGCCATCAGACAGGGAGACAATCAGCCCCAGCATTTT | CAIRQGDNQPQHF
NA | many | TRBJ1-1 | TRBV6-1 | TGTGCCAGCAGTGACGTTTTGGGGAACACTGAAGCTTTCTTT | CASSDVLGNTEAFF
NA | few | TRBJ1-5 | TRBV18 | TGTGCCAGCTCACCAGACGGGGCAGGGGGCAATCAGCCCCAGCATTTT | CASSPDGAGGNQPQHF
NA | many | TRBJ2-1 | TRBV5-4 | TGTGCCAGCAGCTCACTAGCCGTGGATGAGCAGTTCTTC | CASSSLAVDEQFF
TRBD2 | many | TRBJ2-5 | TRBV20-1 | TGCAGTGCTAGAACTAGCGGGAGGGCCGAGCGCGAGGCCCAGTACTTC | CSARTSGRAEREAQYF
NA | NA | TRBJ1-3 | TRBV10-2 | TGCGCCAGCAGTCGACCGGACTGGGGAAACACCATATATTTT | CASSRPDWGNTIYF
NA | many | TRBJ1-6 | TRBV30 | TGTGCCTGGAGGCAACAGGGTACAAATTCACCCCTCCACTTT | CAWRQQGTNSPLHF
TRBD2 | many | TRBJ2-3 | TRBV3-1 | TGTGCCAGCAGCCAAGAGGGACTAGCGGCAGATACGCAGTATTTT | CASSQEGLAADTQYF
NA | many | TRBJ2-3 | TRBV7-9 | TGTGCCAGCAACGCGCAGGGGTCTGGCACAGATACGCAGTATTTT | CASNAQGSGTDTQYF
NA | many | TRBJ2-7 | TRBV3-1 | TGTGCCAGCAGCCTAGCCTACGGCTACGAGCAGTACTTC | CASSLAYGYEQYF
NA | NA | TRBJ2-3 | TRBV19 | TGTGCCAGTAGTGATGGCAGGGAGATGGATACGCAGTATTTT | CASSDGREMDTQYF
TRBD1 | NA | TRBJ2-7 | TRBV27 | TGTGCCAGCAGCCCCGGGACAGGGGTTTCGGAGCAGTACTTC | CASSPGTGVSEQYF
NA | many | TRBJ2-1 | TRBV5-1 | TGCGCCAGCAGCTTCACCGACAGCCACGGTGGAGGGGAGCAGTTCTTC | CASSFTDSHGGGEQFF
NA | many | TRBJ2-3 | TRBV5-1 | TGCGCCAGCAGACTCCAGGGAATGGGTTACACAGATACGCAGTATTTT | CASRLQGMGYTDTQYF
NA | NA | TRBJ1-5 | TRBV28 | TGTGCCAGCAGCTTAATAACCCCTAGCAATCAGCCCCAGCATTTT | CASSLITPSNQPQHF
TRBD2 | many | TRBJ2-7 | TRBV3-1 | TGTGCCAGCAGCCAGACCGGACTAGCGGGAGCATACGAGCAGTACTTC | CASSQTGLAGAYEQYF
TRBD1 | NA | TRBJ2-3 | TRBV19 | TGTGCCAGTAGTTTACCGGGACAGGGCACAGATACGCAGTATTTT | CASSLPGQGTDTQYF
NA | many | TRBJ1-1 | TRBV12-3/TRBV12-4 | TGTGCCAGCAGGGTACAGGGTTTCAATGAAGCTTTCTTT | CASRVQGFNEAFF
NA | NA | TRBJ1-1 | TRBV29-1 | TGCAGCGTAGTGAACACTGAAGCTTTCTTT | CSVVNTEAFF
TRBD1 | NA | TRBJ2-5 | TRBV19 | TGTGCCAGTAGTAGCTACCCTACAGGGGGAGAGACCCAGTACTTC | CASSSYPTGGETQYF
NA | few | TRBJ2-1 | TRBV7-7 | TGTGCTAGCAGCCCCATTAGCGGATCCTACAATGAGCAGTTCTTC | CASSPISGSYNEQFF
NA | few | TRBJ2-7 | TRBV7-9 | TGTGCCAGCAGACTAGCCCCAGAAGGACAGTGGGTTGCCTACGAGCAGTACTTC | CASRLAPEGQWVAYEQYF
NA | many | TRBJ1-1 | TRBV3-1 | TGTGCCAGCAGCCAAGCGCAGGGGCAGTGGACTGAAGCTTTCTTT | CASSQAQGQWTEAFF
TRBD1 | many | TRBJ2-7 | TRBV28 | TGTGCCAGCAGTACTCCCGGGACAGGGTTTTACGAGCAGTACTTC | CASSTPGTGFYEQYF
NA | NA | TRBJ1-4 | TRBV13 | TGTGCCAGCAGCTTCAGGGGTAGTGAAAAACTGTTTTTT | CASSFRGSEKLFF
TRBD1 | many | TRBJ2-7 | TRBV6-1 | TGTGCCAGCAGTAGGACAGGGGAGACCTACGAGCAGTACTTC | CASSRTGETYEQYF
TRBD1 | many | TRBJ1-1 | TRBV6-2/TRBV6-3 | TGTGCCAGCAGGTCCGGGACAGGGCGGGTAGTTGACACTGAAGCTTTCTTT | CASRSGTGRVVDTEAFF
TRBD1 | few | TRBJ2-1 | TRBV7-9 | TGTGCCAGCAGCTTGCTCCAGGGGGAGATAAATGAGCAGTTCTTC | CASSLLQGEINEQFF
NA | few | TRBJ1-6 | TRBV2 | TGTGCCACCGCGGACAGAAGCTCCTATAATTCACCCCTCCACTTT | CATADRSSYNSPLHF
TRBD2 | many | TRBJ2-7 | TRBV20-1 | TGCAGTGCTAGACCTGGACTAGCGGGGACCCGCTTGGACGAGCAGTACTTC | CSARPGLAGTRLDEQYF
NA | NA | TRBJ1-1 | TRBV6-1 | TGTGCCAGCAGTACCCGCAGGAGGAACACTGAAGCTTTCTTT | CASSTRRRNTEAFF